These T cell receptor beta chains were read from a single sample in a study of CD8+ T cells in alopecia areata. Repertoires were generated with immunoSEQ multiplex PCR, while TCRdb's copy carries only in-frame clones and drops some. The sample records about 200,000 clones, about three fifths being singletons. This sample comprised CD4+ T cells sorted from blood, obtained at week 4, from a patient treated with tofacitinib. The receptors were sampled from a human donor with alopecia areata. Both conserved end residues are part of each CDR3. D genes are given only for firm matches. Clone size appears in some rows only: once, few, many, or a class for an expanded clone.

j_call	d_call	cdr3_length	clone_size	v_call	cdr3_nt	cdr3_aa
TRBJ2-3	NA	15	few	TRBV29-1	TGCAGCGTCCCCCCCTTAGGGGTTTTCACAGATACGCAGTATTTT	CSVPPLGVFTDTQYF
TRBJ2-3	NA	15	NA	TRBV2	TGTGCCAGCACTCTCCCGCTAGCCCTCACAGATACGCAGTATTTT	CASTLPLALTDTQYF
TRBJ1-5	NA	14	NA	TRBV23-1	TGCGCCAGCAGGGAAAAGGGGATCAATCAGCCCCAGCATTTT	CASREKGINQPQHF
TRBJ1-1	NA	12	NA	TRBV5-6	TGTGCCAGCAGCTTGTTCTCGATTGAAGCTTTCTTT	CASSLFSIEAFF
TRBJ1-1	NA	15	NA	TRBV4-1	TGCGCCAGCAGGAACGGACAGACTACGAACACTGAAGCTTTCTTT	CASRNGQTTNTEAFF
TRBJ2-3	NA	12	NA	TRBV29-1	TGCAGCGGCGGCCCTAGCACAGATACGCAGTATTTT	CSGGPSTDTQYF
TRBJ1-1	NA	15	few	TRBV11-1	TGTGCCAGCAGCTTAGTCGCAACTCGGGACACTGAAGCTTTCTTT	CASSLVATRDTEAFF
TRBJ2-1	NA	11	NA	TRBV7-2	TGTGCCAGCAGCTTAGACGGTGGGCAGTTCTTC	CASSLDGGQFF
TRBJ2-7	NA	14	NA	TRBV5-1	TGCGCCAGCAGTGGGGTCCAGCCGATCTACGAGCAGTACTTC	CASSGVQPIYEQYF
TRBJ2-2	NA	13	NA	TRBV2	TGTGCCAGCAGTGAGGAGTTCACCGGGGAGCTGTTTTTT	CASSEEFTGELFF
TRBJ2-7	NA	12	NA	TRBV5-1	TGCGCCAGCAGCTTGGACGTCTACGAGCAGTACTTC	CASSLDVYEQYF
TRBJ2-7	NA	13	NA	TRBV4-3	TGCGCCAGCAGCCAAGGTTTCGGTCACGAGCAGTACTTC	CASSQGFGHEQYF
TRBJ1-4	NA	15	NA	TRBV9	TGTGCCAGCAGCGTAGGCCCAACAACTAATGAAAAACTGTTTTTT	CASSVGPTTNEKLFF
TRBJ1-2	NA	13	many	TRBV5-6	TGTGCCAGCAGCTCCGGGAGAGTTGGAGGCTACACCTTC	CASSSGRVGGYTF
TRBJ1-2	TRBD1	13	few	TRBV7-2	TGTGCCAGCAGCCCTCTCGGACAGGGAGGCTACACCTTC	CASSPLGQGGYTF
TRBJ2-7	NA	16	NA	TRBV25-1	TGTGCCAGCAGCTTATCCTTAACAGGGGAGGGCTACGAGCAGTACTTC	CASSLSLTGEGYEQYF
TRBJ2-5	NA	15	NA	TRBV18	TGTGCCAGCTCACCGACAAGAGGGTCGCAAGAGACCCAGTACTTC	CASSPTRGSQETQYF
TRBJ1-3	NA	14	NA	TRBV5-1	TGCGCCAGCAGCTTGGAGGCAGCTGGAAACACCATATATTTT	CASSLEAAGNTIYF
TRBJ1-5	NA	17	few	TRBV23-1	TGCGCCAGCAGTCAGGCTATAGGGGTAGTGTGCAATCAGCCCCAGCATTTT	CASSQAIGVVCNQPQHF
TRBJ2-6	NA	15	few	TRBV19	TGTGCCAGTAGGGACCGGGTATCTGGGGCCAACGTCCTGACTTTC	CASRDRVSGANVLTF
TRBJ2-5	NA	15	NA	TRBV2	TGTGCCAGCAGTGCAACCCTCCAGGGGGGGCCCGGGGAGTACTTC	CASSATLQGGPGEYF
TRBJ1-4	NA	15	NA	TRBV30	TGTGCCTGGAGTGTACGAGCAGGTTGGGTCGAAAAACTGTTTTTT	CAWSVRAGWVEKLFF